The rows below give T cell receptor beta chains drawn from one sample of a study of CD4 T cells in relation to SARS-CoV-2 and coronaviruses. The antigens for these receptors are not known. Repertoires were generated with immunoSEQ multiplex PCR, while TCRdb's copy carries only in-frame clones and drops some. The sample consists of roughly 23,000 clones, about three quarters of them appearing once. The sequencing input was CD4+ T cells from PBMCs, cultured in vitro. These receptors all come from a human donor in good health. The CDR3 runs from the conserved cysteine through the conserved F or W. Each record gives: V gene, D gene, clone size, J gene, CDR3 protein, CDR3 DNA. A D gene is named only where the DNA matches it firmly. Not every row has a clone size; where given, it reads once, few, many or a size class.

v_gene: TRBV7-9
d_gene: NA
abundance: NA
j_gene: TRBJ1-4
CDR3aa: CASSLGGQFNEKLFF
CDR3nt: TGTGCCAGCAGCTTAGGAGGACAGTTCAATGAAAAACTGTTTTTT

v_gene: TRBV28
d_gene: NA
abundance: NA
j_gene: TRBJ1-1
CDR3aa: CASNIATTYTEAFF
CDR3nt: TGTGCCAGCAATATTGCGACGACCTACACTGAAGCTTTCTTT

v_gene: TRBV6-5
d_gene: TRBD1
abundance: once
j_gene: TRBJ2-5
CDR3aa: CASSPRDSRKETQYF
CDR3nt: TGTGCCAGCAGTCCCCGGGACAGTCGAAAAGAGACCCAGTACTTC

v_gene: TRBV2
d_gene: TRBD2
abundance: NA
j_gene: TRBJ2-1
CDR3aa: CASNRLAGGPVEQFF
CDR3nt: TGTGCCAGCAATCGACTAGCGGGAGGGCCCGTTGAGCAGTTCTTC

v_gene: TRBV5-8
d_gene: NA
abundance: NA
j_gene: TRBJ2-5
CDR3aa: CASHPGPREETQYF
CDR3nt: TGTGCCAGCCACCCGGGCCCCCGCGAAGAGACCCAGTACTTC

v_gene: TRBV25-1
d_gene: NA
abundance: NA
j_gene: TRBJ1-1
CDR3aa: CASSEVGNTEAFF
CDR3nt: TGTGCCAGCAGTGAAGTAGGGAACACTGAAGCTTTCTTT

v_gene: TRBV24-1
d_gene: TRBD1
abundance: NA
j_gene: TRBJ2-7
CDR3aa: CATSDWTGQAYEQYF
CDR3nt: TGTGCCACCAGTGACTGGACAGGGCAAGCCTACGAGCAGTACTTC

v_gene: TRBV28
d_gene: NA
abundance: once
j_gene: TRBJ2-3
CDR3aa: CASKQRNTDTQYF
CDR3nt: TGTGCCAGCAAGCAGCGGAACACAGATACGCAGTATTTT

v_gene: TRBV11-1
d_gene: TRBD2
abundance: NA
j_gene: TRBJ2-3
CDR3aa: CASSFWGGGADTQYF
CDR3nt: TGTGCCAGCAGCTTCTGGGGGGGAGGAGCAGATACGCAGTATTTT

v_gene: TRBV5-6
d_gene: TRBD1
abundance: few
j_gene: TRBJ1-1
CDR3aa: CASSLIGTAKMNTEAFF
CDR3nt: TGTGCCAGCAGCTTGATTGGGACAGCCAAAATGAACACTGAAGCTTTCTTT

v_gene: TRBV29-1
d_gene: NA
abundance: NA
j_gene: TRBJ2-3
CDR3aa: CSVETTDTQYF
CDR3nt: TGCAGCGTAGAGACCACAGATACGCAGTATTTT

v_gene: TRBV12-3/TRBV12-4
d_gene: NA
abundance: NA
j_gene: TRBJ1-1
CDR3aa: CASSFRGFGEAFF
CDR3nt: TGTGCCAGCAGTTTTCGAGGTTTCGGTGAAGCTTTCTTT

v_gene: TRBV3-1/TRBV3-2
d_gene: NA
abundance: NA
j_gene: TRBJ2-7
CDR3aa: CASSQDLGTGTYEQYF
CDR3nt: TGTGCCAGCAGCCAAGATCTTGGGACGGGGACCTACGAGCAGTACTTC

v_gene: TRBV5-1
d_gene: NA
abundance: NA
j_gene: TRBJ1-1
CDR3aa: CASSFKKDTEAFF
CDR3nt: TGCGCCAGCAGCTTTAAGAAGGACACTGAAGCTTTCTTT

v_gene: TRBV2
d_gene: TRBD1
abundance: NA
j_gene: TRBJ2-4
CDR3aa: CASRRQGWSAKNIQYF
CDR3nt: TGTGCCAGCAGGAGACAGGGTTGGAGTGCCAAAAACATTCAGTACTTC

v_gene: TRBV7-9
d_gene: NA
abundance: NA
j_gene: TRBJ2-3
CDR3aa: CASSLVGEGTDTQYF
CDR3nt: TGTGCCAGCAGCTTAGTCGGAGAAGGCACAGATACGCAGTATTTT

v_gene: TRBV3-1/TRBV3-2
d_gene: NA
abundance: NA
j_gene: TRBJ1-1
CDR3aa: CASSQDSLGGAFF
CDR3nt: TGTGCCAGCAGCCAAGACAGCTTGGGAGGCGCTTTCTTT

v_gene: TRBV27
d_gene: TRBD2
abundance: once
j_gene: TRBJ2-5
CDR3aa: CASSSSGGPETQYF
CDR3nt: TGTGCCAGCAGTTCAAGCGGGGGCCCCGAGACCCAGTACTTC

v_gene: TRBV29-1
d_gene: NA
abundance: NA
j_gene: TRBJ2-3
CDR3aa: CSARDTTTDTQYF
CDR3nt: TGCAGCGCACGGGACACAACCACAGATACGCAGTATTTT

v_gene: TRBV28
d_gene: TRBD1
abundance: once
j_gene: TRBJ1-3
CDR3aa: CASSSPPGGGNTIYF
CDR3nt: TGTGCCAGCAGTTCCCCTCCAGGGGGAGGAAACACCATATATTTT

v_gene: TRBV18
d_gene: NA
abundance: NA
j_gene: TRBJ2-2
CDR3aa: CASSPRHPGLGELFF
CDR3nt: TGTGCCAGCTCACCGCGACACCCGGGCCTCGGGGAGCTGTTTTTT

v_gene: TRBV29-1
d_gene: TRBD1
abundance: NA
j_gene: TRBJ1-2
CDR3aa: CSVDSGQGTNNYGYTF
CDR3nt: TGCAGCGTTGACTCCGGACAGGGGACCAATAACTATGGCTACACCTTC

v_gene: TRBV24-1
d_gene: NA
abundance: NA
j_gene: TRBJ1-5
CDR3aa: CATSDPGWGNQPQHF
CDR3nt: TGTGCCACCAGTGACCCAGGGTGGGGCAATCAGCCCCAGCATTTT

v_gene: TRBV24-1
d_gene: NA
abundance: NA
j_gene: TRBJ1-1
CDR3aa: CATSVGSYGTGGSTEAFF
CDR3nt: TGTGCCACCAGTGTAGGAAGCTATGGGACCGGGGGCTCCACTGAAGCTTTCTTT

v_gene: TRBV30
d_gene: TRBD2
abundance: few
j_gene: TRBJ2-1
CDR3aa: CAWRISGSLNNEQFF
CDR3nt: TGTGCCTGGAGAATTAGCGGGAGTCTTAACAATGAGCAGTTCTTC

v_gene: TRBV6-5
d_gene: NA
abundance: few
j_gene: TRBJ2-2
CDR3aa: CASITDLGSTGELFF
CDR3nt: TGTGCCAGCATTACGGACTTGGGTTCTACCGGGGAGCTGTTTTTT

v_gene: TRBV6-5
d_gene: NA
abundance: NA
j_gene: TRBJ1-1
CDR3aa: CASSYSGPSTEAFF
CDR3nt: TGTGCCAGCAGTTACTCGGGACCCAGCACTGAAGCTTTCTTT

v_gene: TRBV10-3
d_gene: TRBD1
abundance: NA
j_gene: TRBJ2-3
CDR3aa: CAISESTRGRFGDTQYF
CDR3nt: TGTGCCATCAGTGAGTCGACGAGGGGGCGCTTTGGGGATACGCAGTATTTT

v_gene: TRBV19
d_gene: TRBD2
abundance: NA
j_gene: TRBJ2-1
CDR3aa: CASSIEGGSYNEQFF
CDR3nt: TGTGCCAGTAGTATTGAGGGAGGGTCCTACAATGAGCAGTTCTTC

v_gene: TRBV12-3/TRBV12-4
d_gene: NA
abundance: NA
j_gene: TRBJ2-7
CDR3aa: CASSLQSYEQYF
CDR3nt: TGTGCCAGCAGTTTACAGTCCTACGAGCAGTACTTC

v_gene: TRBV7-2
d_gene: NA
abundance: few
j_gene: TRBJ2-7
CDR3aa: CASSLARYEQYF
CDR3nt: TGTGCCAGCAGCTTAGCGCGCTACGAGCAGTACTTC

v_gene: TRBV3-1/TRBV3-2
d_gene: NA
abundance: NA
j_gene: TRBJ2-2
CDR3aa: CASSQAGSAGELFF
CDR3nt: TGTGCCAGCAGCCAAGCCGGGTCAGCCGGGGAGCTGTTTTTT

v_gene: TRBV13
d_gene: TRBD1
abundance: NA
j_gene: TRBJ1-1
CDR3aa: CASSLDRGGKAFF
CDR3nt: TGTGCCAGCAGCCTCGACAGGGGGGGGAAAGCTTTCTTT

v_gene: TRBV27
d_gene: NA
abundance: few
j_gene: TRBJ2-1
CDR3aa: CASSFSPGINEQFF
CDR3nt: TGTGCCAGCAGTTTTTCTCCAGGGATCAATGAGCAGTTCTTC

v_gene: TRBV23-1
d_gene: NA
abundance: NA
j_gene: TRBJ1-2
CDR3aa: CASSPLSGGERNGYTF
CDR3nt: TGCGCCAGCAGTCCCCTCAGTGGGGGCGAGAGGAATGGCTACACCTTC

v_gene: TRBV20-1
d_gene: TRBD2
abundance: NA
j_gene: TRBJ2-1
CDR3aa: CSARDREGQFF
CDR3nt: TGCAGTGCCAGAGACCGGGAGGGCCAATTCTTC

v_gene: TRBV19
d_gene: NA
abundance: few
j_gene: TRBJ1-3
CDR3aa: CASSIVSQSSGNTIYF
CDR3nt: TGTGCCAGTAGTATCGTCAGCCAGAGCTCTGGAAACACCATATATTTT

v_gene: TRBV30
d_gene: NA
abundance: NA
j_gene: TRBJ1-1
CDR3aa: CAWDPDGMNTEAFF
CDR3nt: TGTGCCTGGGACCCGGACGGGATGAACACTGAAGCTTTCTTT

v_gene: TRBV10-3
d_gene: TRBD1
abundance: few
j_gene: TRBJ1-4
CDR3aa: CAISEGTATNEKLFF
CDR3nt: TGTGCCATCAGTGAGGGGACAGCAACTAATGAAAAACTGTTTTTT

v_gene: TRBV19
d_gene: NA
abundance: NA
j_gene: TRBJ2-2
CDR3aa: CASSRAGELFF
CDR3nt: TGTGCCAGTAGTCGGGCTGGGGAGCTGTTTTTT

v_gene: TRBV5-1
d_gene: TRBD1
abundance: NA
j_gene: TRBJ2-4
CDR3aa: CASSLAWQGATKNIQYF
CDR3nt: TGCGCCAGCAGCTTGGCCTGGCAGGGGGCGACCAAAAACATTCAGTACTTC

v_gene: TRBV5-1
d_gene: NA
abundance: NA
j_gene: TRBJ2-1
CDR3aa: CASSFAGSSAYNEQFF
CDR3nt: TGCGCCAGCAGCTTCGCCGGGTCGTCGGCTTACAATGAGCAGTTCTTC

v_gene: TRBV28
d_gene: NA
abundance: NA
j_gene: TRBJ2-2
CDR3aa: CASSLAGRQFGELFF
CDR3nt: TGTGCCAGCAGTTTAGCAGGGCGGCAATTCGGGGAGCTGTTTTTT

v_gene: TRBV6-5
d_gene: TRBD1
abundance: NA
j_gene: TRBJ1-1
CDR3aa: CASSSTGTENTEAFF
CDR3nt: TGTGCCAGCAGTTCTACGGGGACAGAGAACACTGAAGCTTTCTTT

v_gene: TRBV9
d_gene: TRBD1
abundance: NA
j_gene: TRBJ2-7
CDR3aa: CASSASDRGREQYF
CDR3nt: TGTGCCAGCAGCGCATCAGACAGGGGGCGGGAGCAGTACTTC

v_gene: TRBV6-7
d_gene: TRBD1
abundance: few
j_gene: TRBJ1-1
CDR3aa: CASSYNAGQSGTEAFF
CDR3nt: TGTGCCAGCAGTTACAACGCGGGACAGTCAGGGACTGAAGCTTTCTTT

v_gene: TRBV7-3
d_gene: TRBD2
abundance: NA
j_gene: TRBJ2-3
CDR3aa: CASSPGLSADTQYF
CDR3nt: TGTGCCAGCAGCCCGGGACTATCCGCAGATACGCAGTATTTT

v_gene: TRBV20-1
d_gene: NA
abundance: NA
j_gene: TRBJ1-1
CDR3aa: CSASPGREVRF
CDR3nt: TGCAGTGCCAGTCCGGGACGAGAGGTGCGTTTT

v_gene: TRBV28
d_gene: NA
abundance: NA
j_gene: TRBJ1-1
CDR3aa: CASSWGTTDEAFF
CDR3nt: TGTGCCAGCAGCTGGGGGACCACCGATGAAGCTTTCTTT

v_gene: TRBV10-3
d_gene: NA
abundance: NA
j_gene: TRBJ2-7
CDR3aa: CAIRGTGNHEQYF
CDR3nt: TGTGCCATCAGAGGTACGGGGAACCACGAGCAGTACTTC

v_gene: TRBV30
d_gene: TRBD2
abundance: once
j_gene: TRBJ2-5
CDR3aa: CAWSRNEVGGETQYF
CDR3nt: TGTGCCTGGAGTAGAAACGAAGTGGGGGGGGAGACCCAGTACTTC

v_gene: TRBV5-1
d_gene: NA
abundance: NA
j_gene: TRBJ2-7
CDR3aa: CASSLGSLEQYF
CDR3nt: TGCGCCAGCAGCTTGGGTAGCTTAGAGCAGTACTTC

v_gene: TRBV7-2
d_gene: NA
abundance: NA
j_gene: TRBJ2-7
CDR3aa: CASSLAGGFSYEQYF
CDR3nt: TGTGCCAGCAGCTTAGCGGGGGGATTCTCCTACGAGCAGTACTTC

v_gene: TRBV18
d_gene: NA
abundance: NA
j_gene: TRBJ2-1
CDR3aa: CASSLQGDEQFF
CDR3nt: TGTGCCAGCTCACTTCAGGGTGATGAGCAGTTCTTC